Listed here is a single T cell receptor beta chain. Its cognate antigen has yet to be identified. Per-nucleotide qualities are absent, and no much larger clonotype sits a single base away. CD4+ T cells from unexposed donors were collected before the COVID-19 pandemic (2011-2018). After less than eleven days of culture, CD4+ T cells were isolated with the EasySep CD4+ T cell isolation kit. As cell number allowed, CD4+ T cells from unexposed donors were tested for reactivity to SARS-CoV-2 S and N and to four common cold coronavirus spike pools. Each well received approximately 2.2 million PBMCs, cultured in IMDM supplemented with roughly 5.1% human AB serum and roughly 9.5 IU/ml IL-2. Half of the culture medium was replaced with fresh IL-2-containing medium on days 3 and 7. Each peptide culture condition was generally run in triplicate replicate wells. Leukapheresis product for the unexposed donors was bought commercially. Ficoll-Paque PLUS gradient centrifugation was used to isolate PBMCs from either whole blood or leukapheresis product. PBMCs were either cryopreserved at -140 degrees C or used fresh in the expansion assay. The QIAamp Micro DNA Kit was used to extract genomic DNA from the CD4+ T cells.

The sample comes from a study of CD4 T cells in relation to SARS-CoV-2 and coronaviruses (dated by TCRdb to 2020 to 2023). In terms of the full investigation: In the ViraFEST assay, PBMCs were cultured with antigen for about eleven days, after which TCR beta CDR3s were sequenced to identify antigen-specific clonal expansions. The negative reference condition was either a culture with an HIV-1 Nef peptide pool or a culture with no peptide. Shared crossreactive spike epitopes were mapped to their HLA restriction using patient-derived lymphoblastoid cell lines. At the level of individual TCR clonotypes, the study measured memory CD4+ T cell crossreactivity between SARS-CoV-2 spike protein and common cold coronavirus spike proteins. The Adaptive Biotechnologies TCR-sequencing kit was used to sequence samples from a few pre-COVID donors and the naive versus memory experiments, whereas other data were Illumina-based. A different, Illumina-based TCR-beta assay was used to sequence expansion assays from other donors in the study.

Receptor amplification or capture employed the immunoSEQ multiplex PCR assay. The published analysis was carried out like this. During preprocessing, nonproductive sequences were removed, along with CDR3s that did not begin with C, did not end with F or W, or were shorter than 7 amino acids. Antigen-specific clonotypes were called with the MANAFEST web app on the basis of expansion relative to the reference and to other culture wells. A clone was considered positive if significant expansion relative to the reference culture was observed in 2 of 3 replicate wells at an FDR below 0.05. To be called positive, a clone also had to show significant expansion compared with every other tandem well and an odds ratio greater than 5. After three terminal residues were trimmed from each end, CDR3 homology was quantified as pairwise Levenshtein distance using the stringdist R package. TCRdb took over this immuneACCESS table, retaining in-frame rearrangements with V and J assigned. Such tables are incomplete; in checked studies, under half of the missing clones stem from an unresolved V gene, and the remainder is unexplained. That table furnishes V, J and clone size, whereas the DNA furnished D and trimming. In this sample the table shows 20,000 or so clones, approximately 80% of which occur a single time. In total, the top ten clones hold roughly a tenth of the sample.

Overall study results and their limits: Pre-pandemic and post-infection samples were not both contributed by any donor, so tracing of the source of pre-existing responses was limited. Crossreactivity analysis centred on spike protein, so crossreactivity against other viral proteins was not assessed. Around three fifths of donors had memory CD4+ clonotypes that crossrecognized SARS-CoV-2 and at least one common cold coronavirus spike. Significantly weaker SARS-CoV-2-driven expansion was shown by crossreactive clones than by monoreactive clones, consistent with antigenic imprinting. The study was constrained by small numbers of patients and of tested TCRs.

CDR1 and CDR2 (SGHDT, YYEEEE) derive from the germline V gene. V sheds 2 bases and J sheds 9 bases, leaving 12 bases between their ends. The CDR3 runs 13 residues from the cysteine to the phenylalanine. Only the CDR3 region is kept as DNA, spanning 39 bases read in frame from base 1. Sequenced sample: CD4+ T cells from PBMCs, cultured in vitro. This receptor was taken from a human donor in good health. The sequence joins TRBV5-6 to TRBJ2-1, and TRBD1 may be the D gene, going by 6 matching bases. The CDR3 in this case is CASSLTGLSEQFF. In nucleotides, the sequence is TGTGCCAGCAGCTTAACAGGGTTATCTGAGCAGTTCTTC.